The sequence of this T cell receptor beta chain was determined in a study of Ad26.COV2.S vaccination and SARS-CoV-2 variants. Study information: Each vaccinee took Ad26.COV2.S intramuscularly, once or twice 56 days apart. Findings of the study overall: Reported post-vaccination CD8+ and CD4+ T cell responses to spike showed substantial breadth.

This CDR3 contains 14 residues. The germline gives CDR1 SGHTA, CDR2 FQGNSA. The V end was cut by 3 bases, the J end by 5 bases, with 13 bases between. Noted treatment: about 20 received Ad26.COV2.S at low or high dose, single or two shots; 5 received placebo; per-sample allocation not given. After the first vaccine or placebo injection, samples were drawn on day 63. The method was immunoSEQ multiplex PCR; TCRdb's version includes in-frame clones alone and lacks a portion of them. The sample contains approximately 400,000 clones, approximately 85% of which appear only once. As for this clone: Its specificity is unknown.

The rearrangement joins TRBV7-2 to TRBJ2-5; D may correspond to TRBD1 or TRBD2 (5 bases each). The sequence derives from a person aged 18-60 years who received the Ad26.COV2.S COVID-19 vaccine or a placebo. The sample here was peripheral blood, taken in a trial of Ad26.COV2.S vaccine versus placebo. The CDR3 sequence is CASSFGGSDETQYF. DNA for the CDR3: TGTGCCAGCAGCTTTGGGGGATCGGACGAGACCCAGTACTTC.